The 16 T cell receptor beta chains below come from one sample, sequenced in a study of regulatory T cells in long-lasting Graves disease. Time point meaning: newly diagnosed GD, antithyroid drugs for less than 3 months. Extracted RNA from PBMCs served as the source of the TCR library. Sequencing libraries for TCR beta were prepared with iRepertoire HTBI primers and Arm-PCR of CDR3 regions. One entry per CDR3 protein, called by TCRdb with MiXCR from the multiplex PCR reads. Among roughly 420,000 distinct CDR3 sequences listed, 16% were seen once. The same data also went into a second study, on T cells in Graves' hyperthyroidism and ophthalmopathy.

This specimen consisted of peripheral blood mononuclear cells (PBMCs), obtained at new diagnosis, from a patient treated with antithyroid drugs. Every receptor here comes from a woman aged 18-30 years with Graves disease.

This clonotype was observed a few times. This sequence joins TRBV7-6 and TRBJ1-1; D possibly corresponds to TRBD1 (5 bases). The V gene's germline CDR1 is SGHVS and CDR2 FNYEAQ. The CDR3 contains 14 residues. Trimming left V 5 bases short and J 1 base short, with 11 bases between. This CDR3 is CASSPGWGNTEAFF. CDR3 bases: TGTGCCAGCAGCCCAGGGTGGGGGAACACTGAAGCTTTCTTT.

This clonotype was observed a handful of times. The chain links TRBV19 to TRBJ1-5; D is perhaps TRBD1 (5 bases). The CDR3 sequence is 14 residues long. Germline loops: CDR1 LNHDA, CDR2 SQIVND (reference sequence). V gave up 3 bases and J gave up 8 bases, with 14 bases separating them. CDR3 sequence reads: CASSIGTPPEPQHF. Here the CDR3 DNA reads TGTGCCAGTAGTATTGGGACTCCGCCAGAGCCCCAGCATTTT.

The gene calls are TRBV20-1 and TRBJ2-1; D call uncertain. CDR3 length equals 12 residues. CDR1 and CDR2 (germline): DFQATT, SNEGSKA (reference sequence). This CDR3 reads CSFPLGPNEQFF. CDR3 sequence (DNA): TGCAGCTTTCCTTTAGGGCCCAATGAGCAGTTCTTC.

J is TRBJ2-1 and V is TRBV9, with 9 bases fitting TRBD2. V lost 3 bases, J lost 0 bases, and 4 bases stayed unmatched. Germline-derived CDR1 and CDR2 are SGDLS and YYNGEE. The CDR3 runs 16 residues. In nucleotides, the CDR3 is TGTGCCAGCAGCGGGAGCGGGGGGAGCTCCTACAATGAGCAGTTCTTC. This sequence encodes CASSGSGGSSYNEQFF.

This clonotype occurred many times. In DNA form, the CDR3 reads TGTGCCAGCAGTTTAGATAGCAATCAGCCCCAGCATTTT. Protein product: CASSLDSNQPQHF. The chain uses TRBV28 and TRBJ1-5, with D hard to call. Germline CDR1 MDHEN, CDR2 SYDVKM. Trimming cost V 2 bases and J 0 bases, with 2 bases left between them. This CDR3 is built from 13 residues.

This clonotype was observed at least ten times. V and J are TRBV20-1 and TRBJ2-1; D uncertain. CDR3 length equals 11 residues. CDR1 is DFQATT, CDR2 SNEGSKA, per germline (reference sequence). The V and J ends lost 4 bases and 10 bases respectively, with 11 bases between them. This chain's CDR3 is CSATELREQFF. The DNA of the CDR3 is TGCAGTGCTACAGAGCTTAGGGAGCAGTTCTTC.

The chain uses TRBV7-3 and TRBJ2-1, with TRBD2 matching 12 bases. The CDR3 spans 16 residues. V shed 4 bases, J shed 5 bases, and the junction held 6 bases outside the gene matches. The germline V gene has CDR1 SGHTA and CDR2 FQGTGA. The CDR3 coding sequence is TGTGCCAGCAGCTCCACCCGACTAGCGGGGGACAATGAGCAGTTCTTC. It translates to CASSSTRLAGDNEQFF.

The genes are TRBV2 and TRBJ2-7; D remains ambiguous. This CDR3 contains 11 residues. CDR1 and CDR2 (germline): SNHLY, FYNNEI. Trimming shortened V by 7 bases and J by 3 bases, and 7 bases separated the two germline ends. As DNA, the CDR3 is TGTGCCAGCATGGAGTACTACGAGCAGTACTTC. It codes for CASMEYYEQYF.

This clonotype was recorded a few times. The chain joins TRBV14 to TRBJ2-3; 12 bases line up with TRBD2. V shed 4 bases and J 6 bases; nucleotides not matched to a gene: 5. This CDR3 is built from 15 residues. Looked up from germline, CDR1 is SGHDN and CDR2 is FVKESK. The CDR3 DNA is TGTGCCAGCAGCCGCAGGACTAGCGGGATTGATACGCAGTATTTT. Protein sequence: CASSRRTSGIDTQYF.

The gene calls are TRBV20-1 and TRBJ2-7, with D possibly matching TRBD2 (6 bases). This CDR3 contains 13 residues. V was clipped by 2 bases and J by 1 base, with 9 bases between them. The germline V gene has CDR1 DFQATT and CDR2 SNEGSKA (reference sequence). DNA for the CDR3: TGCAGTGCTAGACTAGCGAGGTCCTACGAGCAGTACTTC. It yields the protein CSARLARSYEQYF.

This clonotype was recorded at least ten times. CDR3 sequence (DNA): TGTGCCAGCAGCTTAGACCCCGGGATCTCTTACGAGCAGTACTTC. Translating gives CASSLDPGISYEQYF. The V and J genes are TRBV7-2 and TRBJ2-7, with a weak D call TRBD2 (5 bases). V lost 1 base to trimming and J lost 4 bases, with 14 bases between them. CDR3 length equals 15 residues. Germline V gene sequence: CDR1 SGHTA, CDR2 FQGNSA. The variable domain in full, completed from reference TRBV7-2 and TRBJ2-7, reads GAGVSQSPSNKVTEKGKDVELRCDPISGHTALYWYRQSLGQGLEFLIYFQGNSAPDKSGLPSDRFSAERTGGSVSTLTIQRTQQEDSAVYLCASSLDPGISYEQYFGPGTRLTVT.

On this clonotype: A much larger clone is a single base away; this may be a read error. CDR3 nucleotide sequence: TGTGCCAGCAGCTTAGTGGGGGAGCCCCTCTCCTACAATGAGCAGTACTTC. Residues: CASSLVGEPLSYNEQYF. The chain is built from TRBV7-2 and TRBJ2-1; perhaps D is TRBD1 or TRBD2 (5 bases each). The DNA end is a closer match to TRBJ2-7, so the J assignment may be wrong. The CDR3 is 17 residues long. Germline V gene data show CDR1 as SGHTA and CDR2 as FQGNSA.

In this sample, this clonotype turned up many times. This rearrangement joins TRBV6-2 or TRBV6-3 to TRBJ2-3; the match to TRBD2 covers 8 bases. This CDR3 is built from 17 residues. The germline V gene has CDR1 MNHEY and CDR2 SVGEGT. J lost 2 bases, V lost 2 bases, and 9 bases had no gene match. CDR3 DNA: TGTGCCAGCAGTTACATGGGCTTAGCGGGATCCACAGATACGCAGTATTTT. Protein sequence: CASSYMGLAGSTDTQYF.

This clonotype has ten or more counts. This chain links TRBV6-1 with TRBJ1-1; 7 bases are shared with TRBD1. The CDR3 spans 14 residues. CDR1 and CDR2 from the germline V gene are MNHNS and SASEGT. Losses at the gene ends were 6 bases for V and 3 bases for J; bases not matched to a gene: 7. The DNA of the CDR3 is TGTGCCAGCAGCGAGGGACAGACCTACACTGAAGCTTTCTTT. Translated: CASSEGQTYTEAFF.

The chain recombines TRBV12-3 or TRBV12-4 with TRBJ2-5, with unresolved D. This CDR3 is 14 amino acids long. The V and J ends lost 5 bases and 2 bases respectively, with 12 bases between them. The CDR3: CASSRSNLQETQYF. CDR3 sequence (DNA): TGTGCCAGCAGTCGCAGTAATTTACAAGAGACCCAGTACTTC.

Ten or more counts support this clonotype. This chain joins TRBV6-1 and TRBJ2-7; D gene uncertain. The CDR3 length is 11 residues. Trimming took off 4 bases at V and 3 bases at J, with 4 bases between the two ends. The germline V gene has CDR1 MNHNS and CDR2 SASEGT. The CDR3, as DNA: TGTGCCAGCAGTGCCTTCTACGAGCAGTACTTC. Protein sequence: CASSAFYEQYF.